This T cell receptor (beta chain) was sequenced during a study of CD8 T cells in Susac syndrome. Random hexamers were used to reverse transcribe roughly 0.45 to 1 ug of RNA. Via MiXCR, TCRdb re-called the immunoSEQ multiplex PCR reads, giving one row per CDR3 protein. The repertoire includes hundreds of thousands of distinct CDR3 sequences, about 94% of them detected once, and roughly 0.07% sits in the top ten. Germline V gene data show CDR1 as LNHDA and CDR2 as SQIVND (reference sequence). This CDR3 has 15 residues. Sequencing of TCR beta, carried out with a high-throughput approach, was applied to CD8+ and CD4+ T cells from the blood. Included as multiple sclerosis controls were treatment-naive patients who had stable or active relapsing-remitting disease.

Sequenced: CD4+ T cells from PBMCs. V is TRBV19 and J is TRBJ2-1; D could derive from TRBD1 or TRBD2 (5 bases each). The receptor was isolated from a human donor with multiple sclerosis. CDR3 sequence (DNA): TGTGCGACAACCCTGGGACCCCAGATAAACAATGAGCAGTTCTTC. It yields the protein CATTLGPQINNEQFF.